One sample yielded the 16 T cell receptor beta chains listed below, sequenced in a study of blood T cell repertoires in COVID-19. Profiled with immunoSEQ multiplex PCR; TCRdb holds only in-frame clones, not every one. This sample has around 360,000 clones, with around 87% found just once. Material: PBMCs or T cells enriched from blood (not recorded which). These receptors were obtained from a man aged 35-49 years in a cohort exposed to, infected with or recovered from COVID-19 (not recorded which).

The genes are TRBV2 and TRBJ2-1; D is unresolved. The V gene lost 4 bases and the J gene lost 9 bases, with 7 bases spanning the gap. The germline V gene has CDR1 SNHLY and CDR2 FYNNEI. The CDR3 is made up of 11 amino acids. CDR3 sequence (DNA): TGTGCCAGCAGTGTCTCGGGTGAGCAGTTCTTC. This sequence encodes CASSVSGEQFF.

J is TRBJ1-5 and V is TRBV28, with D perhaps matching TRBD1 (5 bases). Germline values: CDR1 MDHEN, CDR2 SYDVKM. Trimming shortened V by 6 bases and J by 1 base, and 13 bases separated the two germline ends. This CDR3 is built from 15 residues. For the CDR3, the DNA is TGTGCCAGCAGCTTTCCGGGGGGGAGCAATCAGCCCCAGCATTTT. This sequence encodes CASSFPGGSNQPQHF.

V gene TRBV10-3 combines with J gene TRBJ2-1; possibly TRBD2 for D (6 bases). Germline V gene sequence: CDR1 ENHRY, CDR2 SYGVKD. With 0 bases removed from V and 3 bases from J, the gap between germline ends came to 15 bases. This CDR3 comprises 17 residues. CDR3 DNA: TGTGCCATCAGTGAGTCTCTGATGGGAGGAGACTACAATGAGCAGTTCTTC. Translated: CAISESLMGGDYNEQFF.

CDR3 sequence (DNA): TGTGCCAGCAGCTTGGGACAGGGTCACAGTGGCTACACCTTC. It codes for CASSLGQGHSGYTF. This chain uses TRBV7-2 with TRBJ1-2, with 9 bases identical to TRBD1. Trimming removed 3 bases from V and 7 bases from J; junction bases left unmatched: 6. The CDR3 runs to 14 residues. From germline, CDR1 is SGHTA and CDR2 FQGNSA.

V and J are TRBV7-2 and TRBJ1-1; D not certain. This CDR3 region has 14 residues. The V end was cut by 3 bases, the J end by 1 base, with 9 bases between. Germline lookup yields CDR1 SGHTA and CDR2 FQGNSA. Here the CDR3 reads CASSFSSGNTEAFF. In DNA form, the CDR3 reads TGTGCCAGCAGCTTCTCTTCAGGGAACACTGAAGCTTTCTTT.

The V and J genes are TRBV6-1 and TRBJ1-5; D may be TRBD1 (5 bases). Germline assignment: CDR1 MNHNS and CDR2 SASEGT. With 2 bases removed from V and 0 bases from J, the gap between germline ends came to 11 bases. The CDR3 totals 16 residues. The CDR3 loop reads CASSEQGGYSNQPQHF. The CDR3 coding sequence is TGTGCCAGCAGTGAACAGGGAGGTTATAGCAATCAGCCCCAGCATTTT.

This sequence joins TRBV6-1 and TRBJ1-2; D is undetermined. V was pared by 3 bases and J by 5 bases, with 13 bases between. Germline CDR1 is MNHNS and CDR2 is SASEGT. This CDR3 region has 14 residues. This chain's CDR3 is CASSEPHFGYGYTF. In DNA form, the CDR3 reads TGTGCCAGCAGTGAGCCTCACTTCGGGTATGGCTACACCTTC.

This chain links TRBV28 with TRBJ2-5; tentative D call: TRBD1 (6 bases). The germline V gene encodes CDR1 MDHEN and CDR2 SYDVKM. The CDR3 is 14 amino acids. Trimming removed 2 bases at V and 3 bases at J, with 10 bases between. CDR3 sequence reads: CASSLQGLEETQYF. The CDR3 DNA reads TGTGCCAGCAGTTTACAGGGGTTGGAAGAGACCCAGTACTTC.

The chain recombines TRBV19 with TRBJ1-6, with D perhaps TRBD1 (5 bases). Germline assignment: CDR1 LNHDA and CDR2 SQIVND (reference sequence). V lost 7 bases and J lost 8, with 15 bases in between. The CDR3 has 14 amino acids. The CDR3 nucleotides read TGTGCCAGTACCAAGACAGCTTCCGATTCACCCCTCCACTTT. This codes for CASTKTASDSPLHF.

This chain joins TRBV18 and TRBJ1-5; D unresolved. Trimming pared 4 bases from V and 2 bases from J, leaving 12 bases between. Per germline, CDR1 KGHSH and CDR2 LQKENI. The CDR3 covers 15 residues. The CDR3 bases are TGTGCCAGCTCACGCGAACCCACGGGCAATCAGCCCCAGCATTTT. This encodes CASSREPTGNQPQHF.

This chain connects TRBV18 to TRBJ2-6; 9 nucleotides match TRBD1. Trimming took 6 bases from V and 0 from J; bases not matched to a gene: 0. This CDR3 comprises 15 residues. CDR1 and CDR2 from the germline V gene are KGHSH and LQKENI. CDR3 region: CASSGQGSGANVLTF. The CDR3 DNA follows: TGTGCCAGCTCGGGACAGGGCTCTGGGGCCAACGTCCTGACTTTC. Drawing the rest from reference TRBV18 and TRBJ2-6, the complete variable domain is NAGVMQNPRHLVRRRGQEARLRCSPMKGHSHVYWYRQLPEEGLKFMVYLQKENIIDESGMPKERFSAEFPKEGPSILRIQQVVRGDSAAYFCASSGQGSGANVLTFGAGSRLTVL.

This clone was picked up one time. The chain uses TRBV18 and TRBJ2-7; tentatively, D is TRBD2 (5 bases). CDR3 length: 16 amino acids. Trimming took off 4 bases at V and 1 base at J, with 17 bases between the two ends. Germline-derived CDR1 and CDR2 are KGHSH and LQKENI. CDR3 nucleotides: TGTGCCAGCTCACTCATGGACTTTTCCCCTTCCTACGAGCAGTACTTC. This gives the protein CASSLMDFSPSYEQYF.

V usage is TRBV6-6 and J usage is TRBJ2-1; 9 bases map to TRBD1. The junction had 8 bases not matched to a gene; V was cut back by 8 bases and J by 0 bases. Germline assignment: CDR1 MNHNY and CDR2 SVGAGI (reference sequence). The CDR3 spans 16 residues. DNA of the CDR3: TGTGCCAGCGGGACAGGGCCCTCCAGCTCCTACAATGAGCAGTTCTTC. Its translation: CASGTGPSSSYNEQFF.

This sequence joins TRBV6-5 and TRBJ1-2, with TRBD1 identical over 7 bases. CDR3 size: 14 residues. V lost 7 bases to trimming and J lost 7 bases; unmatched junction nucleotides: 12. From germline, CDR1 is MNHEY and CDR2 SVGAGI. The CDR3 is CASTPQGVLAGYTF. The CDR3 DNA is TGTGCCAGCACACCTCAGGGGGTCCTAGCTGGCTACACCTTC.

The rearrangement uses TRBV7-2 and TRBJ1-4, with 9 bases identical to TRBD1. The trim removed 1 base at V and 8 bases at J, leaving 5 bases unmatched. Germline V gene lookup returns CDR1 SGHTA and CDR2 FQGNSA. The CDR3 loop spans 15 amino acids. The CDR3 nucleotides read TGTGCCAGCAGCTTAGGGGGACAGGGTGGGGAAAAACTGTTTTTT. Translating it yields CASSLGGQGGEKLFF.

The chain carries TRBV5-1 and TRBJ1-1, with a weak D call TRBD1 (6 bases). The V gene's germline CDR1 is SGHRS and CDR2 YFSETQ. The V gene lost 4 bases and the J gene lost 1 base, with 14 bases spanning the gap. This CDR3 is built from 15 residues. CDR3 bases: TGCGCCAGCAGCCCTACCGGCAGGGGGAACACTGAAGCTTTCTTT. It yields the protein CASSPTGRGNTEAFF.